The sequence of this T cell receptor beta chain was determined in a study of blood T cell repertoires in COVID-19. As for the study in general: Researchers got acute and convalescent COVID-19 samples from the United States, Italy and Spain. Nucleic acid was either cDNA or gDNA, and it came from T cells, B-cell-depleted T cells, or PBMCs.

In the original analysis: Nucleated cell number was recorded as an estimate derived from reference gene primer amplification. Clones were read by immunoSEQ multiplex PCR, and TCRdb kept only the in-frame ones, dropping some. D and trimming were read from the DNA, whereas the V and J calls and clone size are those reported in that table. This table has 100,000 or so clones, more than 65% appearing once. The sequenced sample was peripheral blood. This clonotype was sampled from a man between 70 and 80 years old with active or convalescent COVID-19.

The CDR3 region has the DNA TGCAGTGCTAGTGAGGGGCAAGGCACTGAAGCTTTCTTT. This gives the protein CSASEGQGTEAFF. The chain combines TRBV20-1 with TRBJ1-1, with D perhaps TRBD1 (5 bases). The germline V and J ends were trimmed by 3 bases and 4 bases, with 12 bases remaining between them. CDR1 and CDR2 from the germline V gene are DFQATT and SNEGSKA (reference sequence). The CDR3 spans 13 residues.